This T cell receptor (beta chain) was captured by sequencing in a study of cytomegalovirus exposure and HLA in healthy donors. This table comes from immunoSEQ multiplex PCR, and its TCRdb copy is limited to in-frame clones, with some not included. The data show roughly 190,000 clones, around nine tenths seen once. Input material: PBMCs. This TCR was recovered from a man younger than 40 in good health and CMV-seropositive.

The CDR3 is CASRSLGGGGYTEAFF. For the CDR3, the DNA is TGTGCCAGCAGAAGCCTCGGTGGGGGCGGCTACACTGAAGCTTTCTTT. The chain carries TRBV25-1 and TRBJ1-1, with D possibly being TRBD1 (6 bases). The V gene's germline CDR1 is MGHDK and CDR2 SYGVNS. The length of the CDR3 is 16 residues. V lost 6 bases, J lost 3 bases, and 20 bases lay in between.